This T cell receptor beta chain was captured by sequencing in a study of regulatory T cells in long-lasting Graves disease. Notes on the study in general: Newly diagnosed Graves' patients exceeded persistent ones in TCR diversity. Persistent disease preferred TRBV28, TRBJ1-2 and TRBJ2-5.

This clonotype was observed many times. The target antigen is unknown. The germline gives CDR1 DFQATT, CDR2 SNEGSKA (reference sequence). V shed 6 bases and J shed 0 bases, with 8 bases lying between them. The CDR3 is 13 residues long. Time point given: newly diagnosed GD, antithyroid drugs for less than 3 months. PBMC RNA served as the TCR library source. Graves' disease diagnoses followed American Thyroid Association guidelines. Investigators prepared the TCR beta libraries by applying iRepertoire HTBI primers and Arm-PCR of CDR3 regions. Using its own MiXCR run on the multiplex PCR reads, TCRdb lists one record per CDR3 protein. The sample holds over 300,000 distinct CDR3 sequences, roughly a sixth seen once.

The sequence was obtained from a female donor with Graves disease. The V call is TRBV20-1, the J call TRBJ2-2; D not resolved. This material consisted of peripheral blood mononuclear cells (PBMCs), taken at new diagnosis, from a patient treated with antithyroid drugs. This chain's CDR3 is CSARQTNTGELFF. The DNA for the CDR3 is TGCAGTGCCCGACAAACGAACACCGGGGAGCTGTTTTTT.